Presented here are 20 T cell receptor beta chains from one specimen sequenced in a study of beta chain features in type 1 diabetes (dated by TCRdb to the late 2010s). Libraries were made using the immunoSEQ multiplex PCR assay. The entire amount of isolated RNA was reverse transcribed using the High Capacity cDNA Reverse Transcription Kit, so the sequenced TCRB transcripts were expressed ones. In its TCRdb copy, this immuneACCESS table keeps in-frame sequences only and misses some clones. Where compared with another copy, unresolved V genes explain less than half of these, and the others have no known cause. The sample table lists some 150,000 clones, 8.5% to 12% of them with a count of one. Of the sample, under 1.5% is held by the ten largest clones. Sample: naive CD4+ T cells from blood. Interpreted using the paper, the cell subset or site label stands for: true naive CD4+ T cells. The receptors stem from a man between 18 and 35 years old in good health.

This clone was observed a handful of times. This rearrangement joins TRBV6-5 to TRBJ2-7, with 8 bases fitting TRBD1. Looked up from germline, CDR1 is MNHEY and CDR2 is SVGAGI. Trimming removed 0 bases from V and 5 bases from J; junction bases left unmatched: 3. The CDR3 has 14 residues. CDR3 DNA sequence: TGTGCCAGCAGTTACTCCGGGACAGGAAACGAGCAGTACTTC. It is translated as CASSYSGTGNEQYF.

V usage is TRBV6-1 and J usage is TRBJ2-7, with 11 bases that match TRBD1. CDR1 MNHNS and CDR2 SASEGT come from the germline V gene. CDR3 length: 14 residues. The ends lost 7 bases at V and 2 bases at J; junction bases unmatched: 4. The CDR3 spells CASTGTGGTYEQYF. CDR3 in DNA: TGTGCCAGCACCGGGACAGGGGGAACCTACGAGCAGTACTTC.

This clone was seen a few times. This chain uses TRBV10-1 with TRBJ2-1, with a possible D match to TRBD1 (5 bases). CDR1 and CDR2 (germline): WNHNN, SYGVQD (reference sequence). The CDR3 is 15 amino acids. The ends were cut back, 4 bases at V and 0 bases at J, with 10 bases in the middle. CDR3: CASSVDSSSYNEQFF. DNA for the CDR3: TGCGCCAGCAGTGTAGACAGTTCCTCCTACAATGAGCAGTTCTTC.

The V call is TRBV7-8, the J call TRBJ1-6, with D perhaps matching TRBD1 (6 bases). Trimming took off 3 bases at V and 4 bases at J, with 13 bases between the two ends. The V gene's germline CDR1 is SGHVS and CDR2 FQNEAQ. The CDR3 runs to 16 residues. The CDR3 region has the DNA TGTGCCAGCAGCTTTGACAGGCTGGGGTATAATTCACCCCTCCACTTT. This sequence encodes CASSFDRLGYNSPLHF.

V and J are TRBV5-1 and TRBJ2-7, with 11 bases lining up with TRBD1. The ends lost 4 bases at V and 0 bases at J; junction bases unmatched: 9. Germline lookup yields CDR1 SGHRS and CDR2 YFSETQ. The length of the CDR3 is 17 residues. In DNA, the CDR3 is TGCGCCAGCAGCCGGGGTCCGGGACAGGGGGTCTCCTACGAGCAGTACTTC. Translated: CASSRGPGQGVSYEQYF.

This clone was seen a few times. The chain links TRBV6-1 to TRBJ1-1, with TRBD1 matching over 7 bases. Germline V gene lookup returns CDR1 MNHNS and CDR2 SASEGT. The CDR3 is 15 residues long. With V trimmed by 4 bases and J by 3 bases, 8 bases remained unmatched. The CDR3 DNA is TGTGCCAGCAGTGGACAGGGCCTGGGTGACACTGAAGCTTTCTTT. As protein: CASSGQGLGDTEAFF.

This clone was picked up a small number of times. CDR3: CASTTFAGVRTDTQYF. The CDR3 DNA is TGTGCCAGCACCACCTTTGCGGGGGTGCGCACAGATACGCAGTATTTT. This sequence joins TRBV27 and TRBJ2-3, with 7 bases that match TRBD2. The V segment lost 7 bases and the J segment 1 base; nucleotides outside the gene matches: 11. This CDR3 is built from 16 residues. Per germline, CDR1 MNHEY and CDR2 SMNVEV (reference sequence).

This clone appeared a few times. The gene calls are TRBV19 and TRBJ2-1; 7 bases are a match to TRBD1. CDR3 size: 15 residues. Germline lookup yields CDR1 LNHDA and CDR2 SQIVND (reference sequence). V trimming: 5 bases; J trimming: 2 bases; junction bases outside the gene matches: 6. The CDR3 here is CASSQDRAPYNEQFF. The CDR3 region has the DNA TGTGCCAGTAGTCAAGACAGGGCCCCCTACAATGAGCAGTTCTTC.

Many counts were recorded for this clone. The chain joins TRBV13 to TRBJ2-7, with D possibly being TRBD2 (5 bases). This CDR3 has 14 amino acids. V was shortened by 2 bases and J by 1 base, with 9 bases between the two germline ends. CDR1 PRHDT and CDR2 FYEKMQ come from the germline V gene (reference sequence). The CDR3 here is CASSLSGGSYEQYF. Written as DNA, the CDR3 is TGTGCCAGCAGCTTAAGCGGAGGATCCTACGAGCAGTACTTC.

V gene TRBV9 combines with J gene TRBJ2-2, with TRBD2 identical over 10 bases. Germline CDR1 SGDLS, CDR2 YYNGEE. V trimming: 5 bases; J trimming: 4 bases; junction bases outside the gene matches: 8. The CDR3 is 16 residues long. Written as DNA, the CDR3 is TGTGCCAGCAGGAGTTTCAGCGGGGGGGTCACCGGGGAGCTGTTTTTT. Translated: CASRSFSGGVTGELFF.

The gene calls are TRBV15 and TRBJ2-1; D is uncertain. Trimming cost V 6 bases and J 2 bases, with 11 bases left between them. Germline assignment: CDR1 LNHNV and CDR2 YYDKDF (reference sequence). This CDR3 has 14 residues. The CDR3 region is CATRGSGAYNEQFF. CDR3 nucleotides: TGTGCCACCAGGGGTTCAGGTGCCTACAATGAGCAGTTCTTC. Combining the CDR3 with reference TRBV15 and TRBJ2-1 gives the whole variable domain DAMVIQNPRYQVTQFGKPVTLSCSQTLNHNVMYWYQQKSSQAPKLLFHYYDKDFNNEADTPDNFQSRRPNTSFCFLDIRSPGLGDTAMYLCATRGSGAYNEQFFGPGTRLTVL.

This clone was counted a few times. The J gene is TRBJ1-4, the V gene TRBV10-3; possibly TRBD1 for D (6 bases). This CDR3 has 14 amino acids. Germline V gene sequence: CDR1 ENHRY, CDR2 SYGVKD. Trimming removed 3 bases at V and 10 bases at J, with 15 bases between. The CDR3 protein is CAISDDRPRGKLFF. CDR3 in DNA: TGTGCCATCAGTGACGACAGGCCGAGGGGAAAACTGTTTTTT.

This clone was observed a few times. The chain has TRBV5-1 and TRBJ2-6, with TRBD1 as a possible D gene (5 bases). The V end lost 4 bases, the J end lost 0 bases, and 8 bases lay between the germline ends. The CDR3 is 15 residues long. The V gene's germline CDR1 is SGHRS and CDR2 YFSETQ. The CDR3 sequence is CASSGRVSGANVLTF. For the CDR3, the DNA is TGCGCCAGCAGCGGCAGGGTCTCTGGGGCCAACGTCCTGACTTTC. The full variable domain, completed using reference TRBV5-1 and TRBJ2-6, is KAGVTQTPRYLIKTRGQQVTLSCSPISGHRSVSWYQQTPGQGLQFLFEYFSETQRNKGNFPGRFSGRQFSNSRSEMNVSTLELGDSALYLCASSGRVSGANVLTFGAGSRLTVL.

This clone was seen only a few times. The chain employs TRBV28 and TRBJ2-5; a possible D gene is TRBD1 (7 bases). The germline gives CDR1 MDHEN, CDR2 SYDVKM. Trimming cost V 7 bases and J 5 bases, with 20 bases left between them. The CDR3 spans 15 residues. The CDR3 reads CASTSRQGGLETQYF. CDR3 bases: TGTGCCAGCACCAGCAGGCAGGGGGGTTTGGAGACCCAGTACTTC.

This clone was found a few times. The chain employs TRBV19 and TRBJ2-1, with TRBD2 identical over 15 bases. Losses at the gene ends were 3 bases for V and 2 bases for J; bases not matched to a gene: 2. The CDR3 extends over 17 amino acids. CDR1 and CDR2 from the germline V gene are LNHDA and SQIVND (reference sequence). The CDR3 bases are TGTGCCAGTAGTATCCGGACTAGCGGGGGGGCCTACAATGAGCAGTTCTTC. The encoded protein is CASSIRTSGGAYNEQFF. Looking up the rest from reference TRBV19 and TRBJ2-1 gives the full variable domain: DGGITQSPKYLFRKEGQNVTLSCEQNLNHDAMYWYRQDPGQGLRLIYYSQIVNDFQKGDIAEGYSVSREKKESFPLTVTSAQKNPTAFYLCASSIRTSGGAYNEQFFGPGTRLTVL.

This clone has a handful of counts. The rearrangement uses TRBV7-8 and TRBJ2-7, with TRBD1 matching over 10 bases. Losses at the gene ends were 5 bases for V and 7 bases for J; bases not matched to a gene: 14. The germline CDR1 and CDR2 sequences are SGHVS and FQNEAQ. CDR3 length: 16 residues. CDR3 loop: CASSHHRDRGSGEQYF. The CDR3 nucleotides read TGTGCCAGCAGCCACCACCGGGACAGGGGTTCAGGGGAGCAGTACTTC.

A few counts support this clone. The V gene is TRBV18, the J gene TRBJ1-1, with D perhaps matching TRBD1 (6 bases). Germline V gives CDR1 KGHSH, CDR2 LQKENI. V lost 0 bases, J lost 6 bases, and 14 bases lay in between. CDR3 size: 15 residues. The DNA of the CDR3 is TGTGCCAGCTCACCACCTACAGGGATTAAGTCTGAAGCTTTCTTT. It codes for CASSPPTGIKSEAFF. The variable domain in full, completed from reference TRBV18 and TRBJ1-1, reads NAGVMQNPRHLVRRRGQEARLRCSPMKGHSHVYWYRQLPEEGLKFMVYLQKENIIDESGMPKERFSAEFPKEGPSILRIQQVVRGDSAAYFCASSPPTGIKSEAFFGQGTRLTVV.

The chain joins TRBV7-3 to TRBJ2-1; 9 bases are shared with TRBD1. Germline-derived CDR1 and CDR2 are SGHTA and FQGTGA. There are 15 residues in the CDR3. Germline trimming cut 5 bases from V and 4 bases from J; bases unmatched to any gene: 6. The CDR3 coding sequence is TGTGCCAGCAGCAAAGACAGGGGGAATTACAATGAGCAGTTCTTC. This gives the protein CASSKDRGNYNEQFF.

This clone has ten or more counts. This chain connects TRBV4-3 to TRBJ1-6; TRBD1 matches at 9 bases. This CDR3 is 15 amino acids long. Trimming took 0 bases from V and 6 from J; bases not matched to a gene: 0. Germline loops: CDR1 LGHNA, CDR2 YSLEER. The chain's CDR3 is CASSQEGQGNSPLHF. CDR3 coding DNA: TGCGCCAGCAGCCAAGAGGGACAGGGTAATTCACCCCTCCACTTT.

This clone was counted between two and nine times. J is TRBJ2-1 and V is TRBV4-1; TRBD2 agrees at 7 bases. Germline V gene lookup returns CDR1 MGHRA and CDR2 YSYEKL. This CDR3 has 15 residues. V was pared by 6 bases and J by 0 bases, with 5 bases of the junction left unmatched. CDR3 DNA sequence: TGCGCCAGCAGAGCGGGGTGGGGCTCCTACAATGAGCAGTTCTTC. This translates into CASRAGWGSYNEQFF.